These 26 T cell receptor beta chains share one sample of origin, sequenced in a study of a mutant IDH1 vaccine in newly diagnosed glioma. Their antigens remain unidentified. Regarding time point: week 47, end of study. The investigators gave 300 ug of mutant IDH1 20-mer peptide in each vaccine dose, together with topical imiquimod. This table comes from immunoSEQ multiplex PCR, and its TCRdb copy is limited to in-frame clones, with some not included. The data hold tens of thousands of clones, with about 65% observed a single time. The material was peripheral blood mononuclear cells (PBMCs), obtained from a glioma patient whose treatment included an IDH1 peptide vaccine. The receptor source for this set is a middle-aged man with glioma. Some clones in this sample may be carry-over from other donors' samples.

This clone has a handful of counts. This rearrangement joins TRBV29-1 to TRBJ1-2, with D unclear. Looked up from germline, CDR1 is SQVTM and CDR2 is ANQGSEA. This CDR3 region has 12 residues. V lost 3 bases and J lost 6, with 11 bases in between. The CDR3 spells CSVESSFDGYTF. The CDR3 nucleotides are TGCAGCGTTGAGAGTTCGTTCGATGGCTACACCTTC. Based on the CDR3 plus reference TRBV29-1 and TRBJ1-2, the full variable domain is SAVISQKPSRDICQRGTSLTIQCQVDSQVTMMFWYRQQPGQSLTLIATANQGSEATYESGFVIDKFPISRPNLTFSTLTVSNMSPEDSSIYLCSVESSFDGYTFGSGTRLTVV.

V gene TRBV6-6 combines with J gene TRBJ1-1, with TRBD1 matching 9 bases. J lost 6 bases, V lost 5 bases, and 7 bases had no gene match. This CDR3 has 14 amino acids. Germline-derived CDR1 and CDR2 are MNHNY and SVGAGI (reference sequence). This CDR3 reads CASSDGDRAAEAFF. The CDR3 nucleotides are TGTGCCAGCAGTGACGGGGACAGGGCCGCTGAAGCTTTCTTT.

The chain recombines TRBV19 with TRBJ1-5; D not resolved. The CDR3 runs to 12 residues. Trimming stripped 1 base from V and 11 bases from J, with 9 bases between. From germline, CDR1 is LNHDA and CDR2 SQIVND (reference sequence). CDR3 in amino acids: CASSIGPVAQHF. The CDR3 coding sequence is TGTGCCAGTAGTATAGGGCCGGTGGCCCAGCATTTT. Based on the CDR3 plus reference TRBV19 and TRBJ1-5, the full variable domain is DGGITQSPKYLFRKEGQNVTLSCEQNLNHDAMYWYRQDPGQGLRLIYYSQIVNDFQKGDIAEGYSVSREKKESFPLTVTSAQKNPTAFYLCASSIGPVAQHFGDGTRLSIL.

There are a few counts of this clone. This chain uses TRBV7-9 with TRBJ2-3; D ambiguous. CDR3 size: 13 residues. Trimming pared 3 bases from V and 4 bases from J, leaving 8 bases between. CDR1 and CDR2 from the germline V gene are SEHNR and FQNEAQ (reference sequence). CDR3 in DNA: TGTGCCAGCAGCTTGGATGCGGCAGATACGCAGTATTTT. Encoded protein: CASSLDAADTQYF. Filled out from reference TRBV7-9 and TRBJ2-3, the complete variable domain reads DTGVSQNPRHKITKRGQNVTFRCDPISEHNRLYWYRQTLGQGPEFLTYFQNEAQLEKSRLLSDRFSAERPKGSFSTLEIQRTEQGDSAMYLCASSLDAADTQYFGPGTRLTVL.

This rearrangement joins TRBV6-5 to TRBJ1-2; 7 nucleotides match TRBD1. V gave up 11 bases and J gave up 6 bases; unmatched junction bases: 9. Germline V lookup: CDR1 MNHEY, CDR2 SVGAGI. There are 12 residues in the CDR3. The CDR3 sequence is CAVRGNRDGYTF. CDR3 nucleotide sequence: TGTGCCGTCAGGGGGAACAGGGATGGCTACACCTTC.

The chain employs TRBV5-4 and TRBJ1-1; no reliable D call. Germline lookup yields CDR1 SGHNT and CDR2 YYREEE (reference sequence). V dropped 7 bases and J dropped 1 base, with 17 bases sitting between them. This CDR3 comprises 15 residues. CDR3 sequence (DNA): TGTGCCAGCCCTCCCTTGGGAACGTCGAACACTGAAGCTTTCTTT. Translation: CASPPLGTSNTEAFF.

The rearrangement joins TRBV7-2 to TRBJ2-1, with a tentative D call TRBD2 (6 bases). V lost 5 bases and J lost 5, with 13 bases in between. This CDR3 region has 14 residues. Looked up from germline, CDR1 is SGHTA and CDR2 is FQGNSA. The chain's CDR3 is CASSPQRVDNEQFF. CDR3 in DNA: TGTGCCAGCAGCCCCCAGCGGGTGGACAATGAGCAGTTCTTC.

This clone was recorded a few times. The rearrangement links TRBV27 to TRBJ1-1; maybe TRBD1 (6 bases). V was pared by 6 bases and J by 6 bases, with 17 bases between. The CDR3 is 14 amino acids. In germline, CDR1 is MNHEY, CDR2 SMNVEV (reference sequence). The CDR3 reads CASRNPRGAAEAFF. Here the CDR3 DNA reads TGTGCCAGCAGAAACCCTCGGGGGGCGGCTGAAGCTTTCTTT.

As to this clone: Other nucleotide sequences from this sample produce the same CDR3. V and J are TRBV4-1 and TRBJ2-2, with D possibly TRBD1 on 5 matching bases. The CDR3 has 13 residues. Germline V gives CDR1 MGHRA, CDR2 YSYEKL. Trimming removed 0 bases at V and 8 bases at J, with 7 bases between. The CDR3 DNA follows: TGCGCCAGCAGCCAAGAGAGGACAGGGGAGCTGTTTTTT. Protein product: CASSQERTGELFF.

This clone occurred once. V gene TRBV7-2 combines with J gene TRBJ2-7; no definite D call. The CDR3 length is 14 residues. The germline V and J ends were trimmed by 3 bases and 3 bases, with 12 bases remaining between them. From germline, CDR1 is SGHTA and CDR2 FQGNSA. Here the CDR3 reads CASSFSGSNYEQYF. DNA of the CDR3: TGTGCCAGCAGCTTCTCTGGGTCGAACTACGAGCAGTACTTC.

The chain has TRBV19 and TRBJ1-5; D might be TRBD1 (5 bases). V was cut by 8 bases and J by 6 bases, with 20 bases left in between. Germline CDR1 and CDR2: LNHDA and SQIVND (reference sequence). The CDR3 runs to 15 residues. The CDR3 protein is CASRGTGRIGQPQHF. The CDR3 region has the DNA TGTGCCAGTCGCGGGACCGGCAGGATCGGTCAGCCCCAGCATTTT.

V and J are TRBV19 and TRBJ1-5; 8 nucleotides agree with TRBD1. This CDR3 is built from 18 residues. The germline CDR1 and CDR2 sequences are LNHDA and SQIVND (reference sequence). The ends lost 3 bases at V and 4 bases at J; junction bases unmatched: 14. CDR3 bases: TGTGCCAGTAGTATTACGGCCGGGTTACAGGGGGGGAATCAGCCCCAGCATTTT. It specifies CASSITAGLQGGNQPQHF.

V gene TRBV10-1 combines with J gene TRBJ2-4; 9 nucleotides agree with TRBD1. Per germline, CDR1 WNHNN and CDR2 SYGVQD (reference sequence). V lost 5 bases and J lost 5; bases outside the gene matches: 1. The CDR3 runs to 13 residues. The CDR3 coding sequence is TGCGCCAGCAGTAGGGACAGGGAAAACATTCAGTACTTC. It specifies CASSRDRENIQYF.

This clone was found a few times. The chain links TRBV5-4 to TRBJ2-1; 7 bases map to TRBD1. The trim removed 4 bases at V and 6 bases at J, leaving 7 bases unmatched. Germline CDR1 reads SGHNT; CDR2 reads YYREEE (reference sequence). The CDR3 extends over 14 amino acids. The CDR3 sequence is CASSPEAGGNEQFF. The CDR3, as DNA: TGTGCCAGCAGCCCCGAAGCAGGGGGCAATGAGCAGTTCTTC.

The V call is TRBV27, the J call TRBJ1-5; 9 positions agree with TRBD1. The J segment lost 7 bases and the V segment lost 5 bases, leaving 9 bases of the junction unmatched. The CDR3 extends over 15 amino acids. Germline V gives CDR1 MNHEY, CDR2 SMNVEV (reference sequence). CDR3 DNA sequence: TGTGCCAGCAGTCTCAGCCGGACAGGGGTACAGCCCCAGCATTTT. Encoded protein: CASSLSRTGVQPQHF.

The V and J genes are TRBV4-2 and TRBJ2-1, with no clear D. The CDR3 is 13 amino acids. The V gene lost 0 bases and the J gene lost 9 bases, with 9 bases spanning the gap. CDR1 is LGHNA and CDR2 is YNFKEQ in the germline V gene. CDR3 region: CASSQEGGGEQFF. DNA for the CDR3: TGTGCCAGCAGCCAAGAGGGCGGTGGTGAGCAGTTCTTC.

This rearrangement joins TRBV5-4 to TRBJ2-6, with D possibly matching TRBD2 (6 bases). V lost 4 bases to trimming and J lost 0 bases, with 11 bases between them. CDR3 length: 16 residues. The germline V gene has CDR1 SGHNT and CDR2 YYREEE (reference sequence). The CDR3 sequence: CASSAAGISGANVLTF. CDR3 in DNA: TGTGCCAGCAGCGCGGCGGGGATCTCTGGGGCCAACGTCCTGACTTTC.

This clone has just a few counts. The DNA for the CDR3 is TGTGCCATCAGTGGGGGAGGTACCTACGAGCAGTACTTC. Amino acid sequence: CAISGGGTYEQYF. The chain is built from TRBV10-3 and TRBJ2-7, with D perhaps matching TRBD2 (6 bases). This CDR3 is built from 13 residues. V gave up 4 bases and J gave up 2 bases, with 9 bases separating them. Germline V gives CDR1 ENHRY, CDR2 SYGVKD.

In this sample, this clone turned up a few times. The J gene is TRBJ2-5, the V gene TRBV30, with D perhaps TRBD2 (5 bases). Per the germline V gene, CDR1 is GTSNPN and CDR2 is SVGIG (reference sequence). V shed 0 bases and J shed 5 bases, with 10 bases lying between them. The CDR3 has 13 amino acids. The CDR3 coding sequence is TGTGCCTGGAGTGTACTAGGGATGGAGACCCAGTACTTC. This gives the protein CAWSVLGMETQYF.

V is TRBV15 and J is TRBJ1-2, with D unresolved. Germline V gene lookup returns CDR1 LNHNV and CDR2 YYDKDF (reference sequence). Deletions cut 0 bases from V and 2 bases from J, with 10 bases between. The CDR3 has 15 amino acids. The CDR3 coding sequence is TGTGCCACCAGCAGAGATTTTGGGCGAAACTATGGCTACACCTTC. Translating gives CATSRDFGRNYGYTF.

The gene calls are TRBV11-2 and TRBJ2-7; unclear D gene. Trimming shortened V by 5 bases and J by 2 bases, and 13 bases separated the two germline ends. The germline gives CDR1 SGHAT, CDR2 FQNNGV. CDR3 length equals 14 residues. CDR3 nucleotides: TGTGCCAGCAGCCGCCCGGTCCTAGCCTACGAGCAGTACTTC. Translation gives CASSRPVLAYEQYF. Full variable domain (outside the CDR3, taken from reference TRBV11-2 and TRBJ2-7): EAGVAQSPRYKIIEKRQSVAFWCNPISGHATLYWYQQILGQGPKLLIQFQNNGVVDDSQLPKDRFSAERLKGVDSTLKIQPAKLEDSAVYLCASSRPVLAYEQYFGPGTRLTVT.

The CDR3: CASSVSEATNEKLFF. The CDR3 bases are TGTGCCAGCAGCGTAAGCGAAGCAACTAATGAAAAACTGTTTTTT. V gene TRBV9 combines with J gene TRBJ1-4; D not resolved. Per germline, CDR1 SGDLS and CDR2 YYNGEE. The CDR3 spans 15 residues. The V gene lost 1 base and the J gene lost 0 bases, with 7 bases spanning the gap. Using reference TRBV9 and TRBJ1-4 for the parts outside the CDR3, the full variable domain is DSGVTQTPKHLITATGQRVTLRCSPRSGDLSVYWYQQSLDQGLQFLIQYYNGEERAKGNILERFSAQQFPDLHSELNLSSLELGDSALYFCASSVSEATNEKLFFGSGTQLSVL.

V gene TRBV5-6 combines with J gene TRBJ2-7, with 7 bases that match TRBD2. The V and J ends lost 0 bases and 3 bases, in that order; junction bases with no gene match: 6. Per germline, CDR1 SGHDT and CDR2 YYEEEE. The CDR3 is 15 residues long. The CDR3 is CASSLGEGDYYEQYF. The CDR3 DNA reads as TGTGCCAGCAGCTTGGGCGAAGGGGACTACTACGAGCAGTACTTC.

The chain couples TRBV4-2 to TRBJ1-3; D may be TRBD1 (5 bases). Per the germline V gene, CDR1 is LGHNA and CDR2 is YNFKEQ. This CDR3 is 16 amino acids long. The V end lost 1 base, the J end lost 0 bases, and 10 bases lay between the germline ends. The CDR3 sequence is CASSQAGTGSGNTIYF. CDR3 nucleotide sequence: TGTGCCAGCAGCCAAGCGGGGACGGGCTCTGGAAACACCATATATTTT.

This clone showed up just a few times. The CDR3 protein is CAISPTGDLSGNTIYF. The CDR3 region has the DNA TGTGCCATCAGTCCTACTGGGGACCTCTCTGGAAACACCATATATTTT. This chain links TRBV10-3 with TRBJ1-3; maybe TRBD1 (5 bases). V was shortened by 5 bases and J by 0 bases, with 14 bases between the two germline ends. There are 16 residues in the CDR3. In germline, CDR1 is ENHRY, CDR2 SYGVKD.

The chain links TRBV6-5 to TRBJ2-5; D possibly matches TRBD1 or TRBD2 (5 bases each). This CDR3 spans 14 amino acids. Trimming removed 2 bases from V and 5 bases from J, with 12 bases in between. In germline, CDR1 is MNHEY, CDR2 SVGAGI. The CDR3 loop reads CASSYVGVRETQYF. CDR3 DNA: TGTGCCAGCAGTTACGTGGGGGTGAGGGAGACCCAGTACTTC.